Below are 14 T cell receptor beta chains sequenced from a single sample in a study of blood T cell repertoires in COVID-19. Measured with immunoSEQ multiplex PCR; TCRdb has only the in-frame clones, and not every one. The table includes tens of thousands of clones, 70% to 90% detected once. The sequencing input was peripheral blood. These receptors were taken from an older man with acute or convalescent COVID-19.

This clone was counted once. The chain is built from TRBV6-5 and TRBJ2-7; 8 nucleotides agree with TRBD2. The CDR3 contains 13 residues. Germline CDR1 MNHEY, CDR2 SVGAGI. Trimming cost V 6 bases and J 5 bases; bases outside gene matches: 6. The CDR3 region has the DNA TGTGCCAGCAGCCGGACTAGCACCCACGAGCAGTACTTC. It translates to CASSRTSTHEQYF.

This chain uses TRBV20-1 with TRBJ2-7, with D possibly matching TRBD2 (5 bases). This CDR3 region has 13 residues. V lost 3 bases and J 2 bases, leaving 11 bases between the germline ends. The germline gives CDR1 DFQATT, CDR2 SNEGSKA (reference sequence). In DNA form, the CDR3 reads TGCAGTGCTAGTTCGGACTTTGCCTACGAGCAGTACTTC. This codes for CSASSDFAYEQYF.

The chain uses TRBV5-8 and TRBJ2-3; weak D call: TRBD1 (6 bases). The CDR3 is made up of 13 amino acids. Germline CDR1 reads SGHTS; CDR2 reads YDEGEE. Trimming shortened V by 0 bases and J by 6 bases, and 8 bases separated the two germline ends. The CDR3: CASSLEGGDTQYF. CDR3 DNA: TGTGCCAGCAGCTTGGAAGGGGGTGATACGCAGTATTTT.

The gene calls are TRBV5-1 and TRBJ1-6; D remains ambiguous. Trimming left V 2 bases short and J 2 bases short, with 11 bases between. The CDR3 has 16 amino acids. Per the germline V gene, CDR1 is SGHRS and CDR2 is YFSETQ. The CDR3 is CASSFGAGAYNSPLHF. CDR3 DNA: TGCGCCAGCAGCTTCGGAGCCGGGGCCTATAATTCACCCCTCCACTTT.

The V call is TRBV5-4, the J call TRBJ2-3; a weak D match, TRBD2 (5 bases). V was clipped by 4 bases and J by 4 bases, with 16 bases between them. This CDR3 is 15 amino acids long. Germline V gives CDR1 SGHNT, CDR2 YYREEE (reference sequence). The CDR3 reads CASSPSLARADTQYF. DNA of the CDR3: TGTGCCAGCAGCCCATCGCTAGCACGGGCAGATACGCAGTATTTT.

The rearrangement uses TRBV15 and TRBJ1-2; D is possibly TRBD1 (5 bases). Germline V lookup: CDR1 LNHNV, CDR2 YYDKDF (reference sequence). The V gene lost 1 base and the J gene lost 1 base, with 7 bases spanning the gap. This CDR3 has 14 residues. For the CDR3, the DNA is TGTGCCACCAGCAGAGCGGGGGGTAACTATGGCTACACCTTC. This translates into CATSRAGGNYGYTF.

The chain couples TRBV10-3 to TRBJ2-1; 7 bases are shared with TRBD2. CDR3 length: 14 amino acids. J lost 13 bases, V lost 0 bases, and 9 bases had no gene match. Looked up from germline, CDR1 is ENHRY and CDR2 is SYGVKD. CDR3 sequence reads: CAISESSGEGKQFF. The CDR3 region has the DNA TGTGCCATCAGTGAGTCCTCGGGGGAGGGGAAACAGTTCTTC.

This chain connects TRBV7-8 to TRBJ2-7, with unresolved D. Deletions cut 0 bases from V and 2 bases from J, with 2 bases between. Germline CDR1 and CDR2: SGHVS and FQNEAQ. CDR3 length equals 12 residues. The DNA for the CDR3 is TGTGCCAGCAGCTTAGCCACCTACGAGCAGTACTTC. Protein sequence: CASSLATYEQYF.

DNA for the CDR3: TGTGCCAGCAGGCTCGACAGCTCCGGGACTGAAGCTTTCTTT. It translates to CASRLDSSGTEAFF. This sequence joins TRBV2 and TRBJ1-1; D might be TRBD1 (5 bases). The germline V and J ends were trimmed by 6 bases and 5 bases, with 16 bases remaining between them. Germline assignment: CDR1 SNHLY and CDR2 FYNNEI. The CDR3 covers 14 residues.

The chain couples TRBV3-1 (or the pseudogene TRBV3-2) to TRBJ1-3; 8 nucleotides line up with TRBD1. The V gene end was trimmed by 6 bases and the J gene end by 0 bases; junction bases not matched to a gene: 10. Per germline, CDR1 LGHDT and CDR2 YNNKEL (reference sequence). The CDR3 is 17 residues long. CDR3 bases: TGTGCCAGCAGTCGATCGTGGACAGGGAGCTCTGGAAACACCATATATTTT. As protein: CASSRSWTGSSGNTIYF.

This clone was seen once. DNA for the CDR3: TGTGCCAGCAGTGAAGCGCTTCGGAGAGGTAGCAATCAGCCCCAGCATTTT. Amino acid sequence: CASSEALRRGSNQPQHF. The genes are TRBV2 and TRBJ1-5; D call uncertain. CDR3 length: 17 residues. V dropped 0 bases and J dropped 0 bases, with 12 bases sitting between them. Germline CDR1 reads SNHLY; CDR2 reads FYNNEI. Complete variable domain (other parts from reference TRBV2 and TRBJ1-5): EPEVTQTPSHQVTQMGQEVILRCVPISNHLYFYWYRQILGQKVEFLVSFYNNEISEKSEIFDDQFSVERPDGSNFTLKIRSTKLEDSAMYFCASSEALRRGSNQPQHFGDGTRLSIL.

This chain connects TRBV7-2 to TRBJ2-5; D may be TRBD2 (6 bases). The CDR3 covers 17 residues. The germline V gene encodes CDR1 SGHTA and CDR2 FQGNSA. V gave up 1 base and J gave up 7 bases, with 22 bases separating them. CDR3 protein: CASSLVRSSGRTGTQYF. DNA for the CDR3: TGTGCCAGCAGCTTAGTTAGGAGTAGCGGCCGCACGGGGACCCAGTACTTC. The full variable domain, completed using reference TRBV7-2 and TRBJ2-5, is GAGVSQSPSNKVTEKGKDVELRCDPISGHTALYWYRQSLGQGLEFLIYFQGNSAPDKSGLPSDRFSAERTGGSVSTLTIQRTQQEDSAVYLCASSLVRSSGRTGTQYFGPGTRLLVL.

The chain couples TRBV5-4 to TRBJ2-7; TRBD1 aligns across 9 bases. The CDR3 totals 14 residues. Germline values: CDR1 SGHNT, CDR2 YYREEE (reference sequence). The V gene end was trimmed by 4 bases and the J gene end by 9 bases; junction bases not matched to a gene: 11. The CDR3 DNA sequence: TGTGCCAGCAGCACGGACAGGGGCGGTGATTTGCAGTACTTC. Amino acids: CASSTDRGGDLQYF.

V gene TRBV6-5 combines with J gene TRBJ1-6, with TRBD1 matching 7 bases. V gave up 6 bases and J gave up 5 bases; unmatched junction bases: 4. Germline V CDR1 and CDR2: MNHEY, SVGAGI. The CDR3 contains 14 residues. CDR3 DNA sequence: TGTGCCAGCAGCAGACAGGGAAATAATTCACCCCTCCACTTT. The encoded protein is CASSRQGNNSPLHF.